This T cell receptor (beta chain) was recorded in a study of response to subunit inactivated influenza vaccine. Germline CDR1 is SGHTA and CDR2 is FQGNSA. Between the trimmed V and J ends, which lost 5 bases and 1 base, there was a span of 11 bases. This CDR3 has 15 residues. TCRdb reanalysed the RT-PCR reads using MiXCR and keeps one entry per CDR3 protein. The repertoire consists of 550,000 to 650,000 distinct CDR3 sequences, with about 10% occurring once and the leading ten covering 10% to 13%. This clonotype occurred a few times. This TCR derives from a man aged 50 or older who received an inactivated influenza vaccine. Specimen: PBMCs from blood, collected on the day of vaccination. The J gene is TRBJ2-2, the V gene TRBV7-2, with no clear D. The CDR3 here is CASSRGEQNTGELFF. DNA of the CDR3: TGTGCCAGCAGCCGAGGAGAACAGAACACCGGGGAGCTGTTTTTT.